These T cell receptor beta chains were read from a single sample in a study of control samples from healthy donors and cancer patients. The assay was immunoSEQ multiplex PCR, and TCRdb's table has in-frame clones only and misses some. The sample includes 95,000 to 150,000 clones, 80% to 95% of them seen just once. The sample was PBMCs. These receptors were obtained from an elderly man with head and neck cancer. Each CDR3 is given with its conserved first and last residue. A D gene is named only where the DNA matches it firmly. Clone size is not always given. Where it is, it says once, few, many or a class for expanded clones.

clone_size j_call d_call v_call cdr3_aa cdr3_nt
- TRBJ1-2 TRBD1 TRBV7-9 CASSPGQGEYYGYTF TGTGCCAGCAGCCCGGGACAGGGGGAATACTATGGCTACACCTTC
- TRBJ2-5 TRBD1 TRBV5-1 CASSSTGQETQYF TGCGCCAGCAGCTCGACAGGGCAAGAGACCCAGTACTTC
few TRBJ2-2 TRBD2 TRBV20-1 CSASTGLASGELFF TGCAGTGCTAGTACGGGACTAGCGTCCGGGGAGCTGTTTTTT
- TRBJ1-1 TRBD1 TRBV2 CASSLDRGTEAFF TGTGCCAGCAGTCTAGACAGGGGCACTGAAGCTTTCTTT
- TRBJ1-2 TRBD1 TRBV19 CASSIRPGQGNYGYTF TGTGCCAGTAGTATACGGCCGGGACAGGGGAACTATGGCTACACCTTC
- TRBJ1-5 - TRBV18 CASSPGVNSNQPQHF TGTGCCAGCTCACCAGGGGTAAATAGCAATCAGCCCCAGCATTTT
- TRBJ1-2 TRBD1 TRBV10-2 CASSAPDRPYGYTF TGCGCCAGCAGTGCGCCGGACAGGCCCTATGGCTACACCTTC
- TRBJ2-7 - TRBV5-1 CASSLDPGYEQYF TGCGCCAGCAGCTTGGATCCAGGGTACGAGCAGTACTTC
- TRBJ2-1 - TRBV11-3 CASSLGGTSSSYNEQFF TGTGCCAGCAGCTTAGGAGGGACTTCAAGCTCCTACAATGAGCAGTTCTTC
- TRBJ1-6 TRBD1 TRBV29-1 CSVLTGVGNSPLHF TGCAGCGTCTTGACAGGGGTGGGGAATTCACCCCTCCACTTT
- TRBJ1-5 - TRBV7-6 CASSLAGAGNQPQHF TGTGCCAGCAGCTTAGCCGGGGCAGGGAATCAGCCCCAGCATTTT
once TRBJ2-2 - TRBV27 CASRRGRPTNTGELFF TGTGCCAGCAGAAGGGGGAGGCCTACGAACACCGGGGAGCTGTTTTTT
- TRBJ1-3 - TRBV27 CASRAGRSSGNTIYF TGTGCCAGCCGAGCCGGTCGGAGCTCTGGAAACACCATATATTTT
- TRBJ2-3 - TRBV28 CASSSQPAGVRTDTQYF TGTGCCAGCAGTTCCCAACCGGCCGGAGTTCGCACAGATACGCAGTATTTT
- TRBJ1-5 TRBD1 TRBV4-1 CASSPRTGANQPQHF TGCGCCAGCAGCCCCCGGACAGGCGCTAATCAGCCCCAGCATTTT
- TRBJ2-7 TRBD1 TRBV15 CATSKSRDRGYEQYF TGTGCCACCAGCAAATCCCGGGACAGGGGTTACGAGCAGTACTTC
- TRBJ2-3 TRBD2 TRBV9 CASSVGLAGVFSTDTQYF TGTGCCAGCAGCGTAGGGCTAGCGGGAGTTTTTAGCACAGATACGCAGTATTTT
- TRBJ1-2 - TRBV3-1/TRBV3-2 CVSSQPGAYRTF TGTGTCAGCAGCCAACCAGGGGCCTATCGCACCTTC
- TRBJ2-4 TRBD1 TRBV3-1/TRBV3-2 CASSPRDRNIQYF TGTGCCAGCAGCCCCAGGGACAGAAACATTCAGTACTTC
- TRBJ1-1 - TRBV25-1 CASSESYRVNTEAFF TGTGCCAGCAGTGAATCTTATAGGGTAAACACTGAAGCTTTCTTT
- TRBJ2-3 - TRBV19 CASSMAGALDTQYF TGTGCCAGTAGTATGGCGGGCGCGTTGGATACGCAGTATTTT
- TRBJ2-7 TRBD2 TRBV20-1 CSASGSGVGKQYF TGCAGTGCTAGTGGTAGCGGGGTAGGAAAGCAGTACTTC
- TRBJ1-2 - TRBV18 CASSPDKDYGYTF TGTGCCAGCTCACCTGATAAAGACTATGGCTACACCTTC
- TRBJ1-2 - TRBV6-5 CASSNPTPGGYGYTF TGTGCCAGCAGTAATCCGACCCCGGGGGGCTATGGCTACACCTTC
- TRBJ1-6 - TRBV5-1 CASSFVEDNSPLHF TGCGCCAGCAGCTTTGTTGAGGATAATTCACCCCTCCACTTT
- TRBJ2-1 TRBD1 TRBV9 CASSVRQGVVDEQFF TGTGCCAGCAGCGTACGACAGGGTGTGGTTGATGAGCAGTTCTTC
- TRBJ1-6 - TRBV18 CASSPGRIDGSPLHF TGTGCCAGCTCACCCGGGAGAATAGACGGTTCACCCCTCCACTTT
- TRBJ1-6 - TRBV18 CASSNDNRSPLHF TGTGCCAGCTCAAACGACAATCGGTCACCCCTCCACTTT
- TRBJ1-1 - TRBV18 CASFQGVNTEAFF TGTGCCAGCTTCCAGGGTGTGAACACTGAAGCTTTCTTT
- TRBJ2-2 - TRBV6-5 CASRRDLNTGELFF TGTGCCAGCAGACGGGACCTCAACACCGGGGAGCTGTTTTTT
few TRBJ1-6 TRBD1 TRBV30 CAWAGQGFSPLHF TGTGCCTGGGCGGGACAGGGGTTTTCACCCCTCCACTTT